These 20 T cell receptor beta chains came from one sample sequenced in a study of blood T cell repertoires in COVID-19. Sequencing was performed with immunoSEQ multiplex PCR; in TCRdb, only in-frame clones are kept and a portion is missing. Seen here are about 200,000 clones, 89% observed once, and the top ten hold roughly 6.5%. The source material was peripheral blood. The receptors shown here come from a man aged 55 to 69 who had recovered from COVID-19.

The CDR3 nucleotides read TGTGCCAGTAGATCAGGGGGCAGTTCCTACGAGCAGTACTTC. This translates into CASRSGGSSYEQYF. The chain has TRBV19 and TRBJ2-7, with TRBD1 matching 8 bases. Germline lookup yields CDR1 LNHDA and CDR2 SQIVND (reference sequence). J gave up 1 base and V 6 bases, and 5 bases lay outside the gene matches. The CDR3 extends over 14 amino acids.

The chain has TRBV3-1 (or the pseudogene TRBV3-2) and TRBJ2-3; D perhaps matches TRBD1 (5 bases). Trimming shortened V by 4 bases and J by 1 base, and 12 bases separated the two germline ends. The CDR3 is made up of 15 amino acids. CDR1 and CDR2 (germline): LGHDT, YNNKEL (reference sequence). The chain's CDR3 is CASSPRLTGTDTQYF. The CDR3 region has the DNA TGTGCCAGCAGCCCCCGCCTGACAGGCACAGATACGCAGTATTTT.

The gene calls are TRBV3-1 (or the pseudogene TRBV3-2) and TRBJ1-4; maybe TRBD1 (6 bases). V lost 9 bases and J lost 4, with 15 bases in between. The CDR3 is made up of 14 amino acids. From germline, CDR1 is LGHDT and CDR2 YNNKEL (reference sequence). The CDR3 nucleotides are TGTGCCAGTACGATGACAGGATATAATGAAAAACTGTTTTTT. Protein sequence: CASTMTGYNEKLFF.

The gene calls are TRBV7-2 and TRBJ2-3; D remains ambiguous. V lost 3 bases to trimming and J lost 4 bases, with 8 bases between them. The germline gives CDR1 SGHTA, CDR2 FQGNSA. CDR3 size: 13 residues. The DNA for the CDR3 is TGTGCCAGCAGCTTGGGCATTCCAGATACGCAGTATTTT. This encodes CASSLGIPDTQYF.

This chain joins TRBV6-2 or TRBV6-3 and TRBJ1-1; D possibly corresponds to TRBD1 (5 bases). The germline V and J ends were trimmed by 2 bases and 0 bases, with 10 bases remaining between them. Germline lookup yields CDR1 MNHEY and CDR2 SVGEGT. The CDR3 has 15 amino acids. The CDR3, as DNA: TGTGCCAGCAGTTACCCTGGACAACTGAACACTGAAGCTTTCTTT. Translated: CASSYPGQLNTEAFF.

V is TRBV19 and J is TRBJ2-2; 8 positions agree with TRBD2. The trim removed 7 bases at V and 8 bases at J, leaving 12 bases unmatched. This CDR3 is 15 amino acids long. Germline CDR1 and CDR2: LNHDA and SQIVND (reference sequence). The CDR3, as DNA: TGTGCCAGTAAGGCCCGGGGGGGGCAACAAGGGGAGCTGTTTTTT. This sequence encodes CASKARGGQQGELFF.

V usage is TRBV5-1 and J usage is TRBJ2-5, with 10 bases lining up with TRBD2. CDR1 SGHRS and CDR2 YFSETQ come from the germline V gene. Trimming took 4 bases from V and 0 from J; bases not matched to a gene: 9. This CDR3 has 17 amino acids. CDR3 DNA: TGCGCCAGCAGCGATCCCGTTAGCGGGGGGTACCAAGAGACCCAGTACTTC. Translating it yields CASSDPVSGGYQETQYF.

The chain couples TRBV5-4 to TRBJ2-7, with D perhaps matching TRBD1 (5 bases). The ends were cut back, 7 bases at V and 1 base at J, with 12 bases in the middle. CDR1 SGHNT and CDR2 YYREEE come from the germline V gene (reference sequence). The CDR3 contains 13 residues. CDR3 loop: CASGPGISYEQYF. As DNA, the CDR3 is TGTGCCAGCGGGCCAGGGATTTCCTACGAGCAGTACTTC.

The chain recombines TRBV6-6 with TRBJ2-7; D ambiguous. V dropped 7 bases and J dropped 2 bases, with 12 bases sitting between them. CDR3 length: 13 residues. Germline CDR1 reads MNHNY; CDR2 reads SVGAGI (reference sequence). The CDR3 sequence is CASTLTEAYEQYF. The CDR3, as DNA: TGTGCCAGCACTCTAACTGAAGCCTACGAGCAGTACTTC.

The chain links TRBV6-2 or TRBV6-3 to TRBJ1-5; D ambiguous. The V end lost 0 bases, the J end lost 5 bases, and 23 bases lay between the germline ends. CDR1 MNHEY and CDR2 SVGEGT come from the germline V gene. The CDR3 contains 19 residues. The CDR3 nucleotides are TGTGCCAGCAGTTACTCGACATTTATCCCCGGTTCCTGGTATCAGCCCCAGCATTTT. Translating gives CASSYSTFIPGSWYQPQHF.

This CDR3 is CASSTGQSRSPLHF. CDR3 DNA sequence: TGTGCCAGCAGTACCGGACAGTCGAGATCACCCCTCCACTTT. The chain employs TRBV6-2 or TRBV6-3 and TRBJ1-6; D may be TRBD1 (6 bases). The V gene's germline CDR1 is MNHEY and CDR2 SVGEGT. V lost 5 bases and J lost 10, with 15 bases in between. The length of the CDR3 is 14 residues.

V gene TRBV28 combines with J gene TRBJ1-5; D call uncertain. CDR1 and CDR2 (germline): MDHEN, SYDVKM. The V gene lost 3 bases and the J gene lost 4 bases, with 10 bases spanning the gap. The length of the CDR3 is 14 residues. The CDR3 loop reads CASSFQLENQPQHF. The CDR3 bases are TGTGCCAGCAGTTTCCAGCTGGAGAATCAGCCCCAGCATTTT. The full variable domain, with the rest looked up from reference TRBV28 and TRBJ1-5, is DVKVTQSSRYLVKRTGEKVFLECVQDMDHENMFWYRQDPGLGLRLIYFSYDVKMKEKGDIPEGYSVSREKKERFSLILESASTNQTSMYLCASSFQLENQPQHFGDGTRLSIL.

A note on this clone: Compared with germline, one end of the junction differs, possibly owing to a read error. The V gene is TRBV28, the J gene TRBJ2-1; TRBD2 aligns across 11 bases. CDR3 length equals 13 residues. The germline CDR1 and CDR2 sequences are MDHEN and SYDVKM. CDR3 region: CASSLPGLAETVF. CDR3 sequence (DNA): TGTGCCAGCAGTTTACCGGGACTAGCGGAAACGGTCTTC.

The chain links TRBV19 to TRBJ1-2; 8 bases map to TRBD1. The ends lost 7 bases at V and 6 bases at J; junction bases unmatched: 13. CDR3 length: 15 amino acids. The germline gives CDR1 LNHDA, CDR2 SQIVND (reference sequence). DNA for the CDR3: TGTGCCAGTACCCAATGGGGCAGGGGGCAAGATGGCTACACCTTC. Its translation is CASTQWGRGQDGYTF.

The chain is built from TRBV6-6 and TRBJ1-3; TRBD1 might be the D (5 bases). Germline CDR1 MNHNY, CDR2 SVGAGI (reference sequence). The CDR3 has 15 amino acids. The V gene lost 6 bases and the J gene lost 0 bases, with 12 bases spanning the gap. Here the CDR3 DNA reads TGTGCCAGCAGCCTAGGGGTTACCTCTGGAAACACCATATATTTT. Residues: CASSLGVTSGNTIYF.

The V call is TRBV18, the J call TRBJ1-2; possible D gene TRBD1, 5 bases. Germline assignment: CDR1 KGHSH and CDR2 LQKENI. Trimming removed 5 bases from V and 4 bases from J, with 14 bases in between. There are 14 residues in the CDR3. CDR3 sequence reads: CASSGGVTFYGYTF. The CDR3 DNA sequence: TGTGCCAGCTCAGGAGGGGTGACCTTCTATGGCTACACCTTC.

The gene calls are TRBV24-1 and TRBJ2-7; 10 nucleotides match TRBD1. With 9 bases clipped from V and 5 bases from J, the junction kept 3 bases outside the gene matches. Per the germline V gene, CDR1 is KGHDR and CDR2 is SFDVKD. The CDR3 totals 12 residues. The CDR3 reads CATRDRGDEQYF. CDR3 DNA sequence: TGTGCCACCCGGGACAGGGGAGACGAGCAGTACTTC.

The chain couples TRBV18 to TRBJ2-3; 7 nucleotides agree with TRBD2. Per germline, CDR1 KGHSH and CDR2 LQKENI. This CDR3 contains 15 residues. With V trimmed by 4 bases and J by 0 bases, 4 bases remained unmatched. The CDR3 DNA is TGTGCCAGCTCACTACTAGCGACTAGCACAGATACGCAGTATTTT. As protein: CASSLLATSTDTQYF.

A note on this clone: This likely comes from a read error, as the CDR3 has no conserved phenylalanine or tryptophan at its end. This rearrangement joins TRBV2 to TRBJ1-2, with TRBD1 as a possible D gene (6 bases). The V gene's germline CDR1 is SNHLY and CDR2 FYNNEI. CDR3 length: 14 residues. The germline V and J ends were trimmed by 4 bases and 8 bases, with 17 bases remaining between them. The CDR3 is CASSALRGSGGYTL. Here the CDR3 DNA reads TGTGCCAGCAGTGCCCTGAGGGGGTCGGGGGGCTACACCCTC.

This chain uses TRBV7-3 with TRBJ1-3; D remains unclear. Germline CDR1 is SGHTA and CDR2 is FQGTGA. Trimming left V 5 bases short and J 4 bases short, with 21 bases between. The CDR3 has 17 residues. The CDR3: CASSPNPREPGGNTIYF. As DNA, the CDR3 is TGTGCCAGCAGCCCAAATCCCCGGGAGCCTGGGGGAAACACCATATATTTT. Full variable domain (rest looked up from reference TRBV7-3 and TRBJ1-3): GAGVSQTPSNKVTEKGKYVELRCDPISGHTALYWYRQSLGQGPEFLIYFQGTGAADDSGLPNDRFFAVRPEGSVSTLKIQRTERGDSAVYLCASSPNPREPGGNTIYFGEGSWLTVV.